This T cell receptor beta chain is drawn from a study of T cell clones after liver transplantation. About the study: Subjects received no induction therapy and standard immunosuppression until randomization at 12-24 months post-transplant. Samples came pre-transplant, pre-randomization before withdrawal, and post-randomization after withdrawal ended. Patients counted as tolerant after at least one year off all immunosuppression, enzymes not exceeding twice normal.

The CDR3 has 12 amino acids. Germline V lookup: CDR1 SEHNR, CDR2 FQNEAQ (reference sequence). V lost 1 base, J lost 7 bases, and 7 bases lay in between. Study results and caveats: Post-transplant time points were not standardized, so conclusions are preliminary.

TCRdb's table, derived via immunoSEQ multiplex PCR, lists solely in-frame clones and lacks some. The data hold over 45,000 clones, with 55% to 85% observed a single time. A few counts support this clone. What it binds is not known. This material consisted of CD4+ T cells from blood, taken roughly 55 months after liver transplant. The chain uses TRBV7-9 and TRBJ1-2; D call uncertain. The receptor's source is a human patient who received a liver transplant. These T cells may partly come from the graft donor. The CDR3 DNA follows: TGTGCCAGCAGCTTAGATTCCCCTGGCTACACCTTC. Translated, it gives CASSLDSPGYTF.